This TCR beta chain was found in a study of shared clonotypes between healthy human individuals. Study conclusions and caveats: Generally, estimated richness proved larger in naive subsets than it did in memory subsets.

Naive CD8 populations comprised CD45RO-negative cells positively selected for CCR7, excluding terminally differentiated effector memory CD45RA+ cells. Note on this clone: Its cognate antigen is unknown.

Data came from immunoSEQ multiplex PCR; TCRdb stores just in-frame clones and leaves some out. The sample shows 1.5 million to 2.5 million clones, about 95% of them seen only once. The specimen was naive CD8+ T cells sorted from blood. The origin of this receptor is a man younger than 35 in good health.

The CDR3 is CAWSAQDLSSYNSPLHF. As DNA, the CDR3 is TGTGCCTGGAGTGCTCAAGACCTGAGCTCCTATAATTCACCCCTCCACTTT. The rearrangement joins TRBV30 to TRBJ1-6, with D unresolved. V dropped 1 base and J dropped 0 bases, with 13 bases sitting between them. This CDR3 has 17 amino acids. The germline V gene encodes CDR1 GTSNPN and CDR2 SVGIG (reference sequence).